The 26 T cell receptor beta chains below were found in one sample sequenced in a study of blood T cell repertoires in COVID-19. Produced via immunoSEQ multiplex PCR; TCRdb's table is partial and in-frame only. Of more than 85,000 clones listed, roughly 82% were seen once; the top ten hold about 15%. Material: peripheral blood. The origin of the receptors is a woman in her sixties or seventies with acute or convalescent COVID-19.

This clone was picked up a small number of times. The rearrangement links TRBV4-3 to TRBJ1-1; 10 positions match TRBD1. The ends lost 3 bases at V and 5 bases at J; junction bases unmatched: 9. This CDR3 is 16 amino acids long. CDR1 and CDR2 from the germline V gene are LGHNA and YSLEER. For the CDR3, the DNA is TGCGCCAGCAGCCAGAGACGTCCGGGACAGGGGACTGAAGCTTTCTTT. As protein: CASSQRRPGQGTEAFF.

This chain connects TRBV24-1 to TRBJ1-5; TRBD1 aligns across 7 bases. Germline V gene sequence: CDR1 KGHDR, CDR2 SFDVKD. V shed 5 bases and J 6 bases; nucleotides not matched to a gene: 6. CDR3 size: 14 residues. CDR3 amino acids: CATSGSGGIQPQHF. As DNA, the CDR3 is TGTGCCACCAGTGGGTCAGGGGGTATTCAGCCCCAGCATTTT.

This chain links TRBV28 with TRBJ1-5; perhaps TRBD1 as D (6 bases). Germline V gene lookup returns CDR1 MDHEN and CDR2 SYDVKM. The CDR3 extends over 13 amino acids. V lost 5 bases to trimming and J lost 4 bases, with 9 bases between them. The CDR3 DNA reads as TGTGCCAGCAGTGGGGGCCTTAATCAGCCCCAGCATTTT. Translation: CASSGGLNQPQHF.

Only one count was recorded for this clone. Written as DNA, the CDR3 is TGTGCCAGCAGCTTAGAAGCGGACGGAGAGACCCAGTACTTC. Amino acids: CASSLEADGETQYF. The J gene is TRBJ2-5, the V gene TRBV11-3; the D gene is possibly TRBD2 (5 bases). V lost 0 bases and J lost 4, with 9 bases in between. Per the germline V gene, CDR1 is SGHNT and CDR2 is YENEEA. The CDR3 extends over 14 amino acids.

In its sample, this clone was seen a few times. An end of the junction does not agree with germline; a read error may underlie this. The CDR3 sequence is CASSPNSGDEQYF. CDR3 sequence (DNA): TGTGCTAGCAGCCCCAACTCAGGGGACGAGCAGTACTTC. The chain has TRBV7-7 and TRBJ2-7, with D maybe TRBD1 (6 bases). Germline V CDR1 and CDR2: SSHAT, FNYEAQ (reference sequence). The CDR3 is 13 residues long.

CDR3 region: CASSYGNLNTEAFF. The CDR3 DNA reads as TGTGCCAGCAGTTACGGCAACCTGAACACTGAAGCTTTCTTT. This chain joins TRBV6-6 and TRBJ1-1, with D hard to call. This CDR3 is 14 amino acids long. Germline CDR1 reads MNHNY; CDR2 reads SVGAGI (reference sequence). V gave up 2 bases and J gave up 0 bases, with 7 bases separating them.

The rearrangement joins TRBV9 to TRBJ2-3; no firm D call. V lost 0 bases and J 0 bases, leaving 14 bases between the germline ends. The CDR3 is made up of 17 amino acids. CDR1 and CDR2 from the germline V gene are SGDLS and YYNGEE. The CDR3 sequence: CASSVGGGLQSTDTQYF. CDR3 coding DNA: TGTGCCAGCAGCGTAGGTGGCGGTCTCCAAAGCACAGATACGCAGTATTTT.

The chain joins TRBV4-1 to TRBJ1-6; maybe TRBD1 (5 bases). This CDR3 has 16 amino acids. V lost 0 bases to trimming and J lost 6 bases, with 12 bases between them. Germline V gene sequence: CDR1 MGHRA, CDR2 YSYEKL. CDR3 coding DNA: TGCGCCAGCAGCCAAGATCATCAGGGTGTTAATTCACCCCTCCACTTT. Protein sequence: CASSQDHQGVNSPLHF.

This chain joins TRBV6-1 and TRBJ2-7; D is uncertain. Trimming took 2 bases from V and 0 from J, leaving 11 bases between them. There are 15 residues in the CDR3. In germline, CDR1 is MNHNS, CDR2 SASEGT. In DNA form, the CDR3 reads TGTGCCAGCAGTGAAATGGTCTTAGTCTCCTACGAGCAGTACTTC. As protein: CASSEMVLVSYEQYF.

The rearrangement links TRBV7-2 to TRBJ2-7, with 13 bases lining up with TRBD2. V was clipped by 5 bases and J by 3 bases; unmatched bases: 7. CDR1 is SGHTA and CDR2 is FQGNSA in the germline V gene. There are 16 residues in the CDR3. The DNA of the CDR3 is TGTGCCAGCAGCCCCCCAGGACTAGCGGGGGTCTACGAGCAGTACTTC. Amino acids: CASSPPGLAGVYEQYF. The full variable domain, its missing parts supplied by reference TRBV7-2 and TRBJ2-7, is GAGVSQSPSNKVTEKGKDVELRCDPISGHTALYWYRQSLGQGLEFLIYFQGNSAPDKSGLPSDRFSAERTGGSVSTLTIQRTQQEDSAVYLCASSPPGLAGVYEQYFGPGTRLTVT.

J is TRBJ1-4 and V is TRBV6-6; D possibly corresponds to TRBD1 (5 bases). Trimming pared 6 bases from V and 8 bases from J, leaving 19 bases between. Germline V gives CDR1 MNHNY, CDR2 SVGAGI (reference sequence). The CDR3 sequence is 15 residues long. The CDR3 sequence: CASRDNGEVREKLFF. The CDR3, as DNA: TGTGCCAGCAGGGACAACGGAGAGGTGCGCGAAAAACTGTTTTTT.

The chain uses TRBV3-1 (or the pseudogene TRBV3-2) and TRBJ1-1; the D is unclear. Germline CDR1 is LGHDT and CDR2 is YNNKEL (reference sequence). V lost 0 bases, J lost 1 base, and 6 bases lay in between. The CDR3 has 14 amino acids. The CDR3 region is CASSQDAANTEAFF. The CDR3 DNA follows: TGTGCCAGCAGCCAAGATGCGGCGAACACTGAAGCTTTCTTT.

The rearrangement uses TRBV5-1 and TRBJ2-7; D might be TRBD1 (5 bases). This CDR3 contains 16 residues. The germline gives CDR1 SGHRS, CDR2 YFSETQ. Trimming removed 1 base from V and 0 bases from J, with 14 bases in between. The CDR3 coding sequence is TGCGCCAGCAGCTTGATTCAGGGTGTAAGCTCCTACGAGCAGTACTTC. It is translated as CASSLIQGVSSYEQYF.

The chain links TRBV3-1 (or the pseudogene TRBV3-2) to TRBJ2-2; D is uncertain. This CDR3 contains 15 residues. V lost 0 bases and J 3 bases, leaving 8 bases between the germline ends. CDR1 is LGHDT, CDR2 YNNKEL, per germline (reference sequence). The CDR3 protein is CASSQEWAYTGELFF. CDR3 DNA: TGTGCCAGCAGCCAAGAGTGGGCCTACACCGGGGAGCTGTTTTTT.

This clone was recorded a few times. CDR3 loop: CASSLGRVRNQPQHF. CDR3 nucleotide sequence: TGTGCCAGCAGCTTAGGACGGGTTCGCAATCAGCCCCAGCATTTT. The rearrangement joins TRBV11-2 to TRBJ1-5; no clear D gene. This CDR3 has 15 residues. Germline V gene lookup returns CDR1 SGHAT and CDR2 FQNNGV. V shed 1 base and J shed 2 bases, with 9 bases lying between them. Combining the CDR3 with reference TRBV11-2 and TRBJ1-5 gives the whole variable domain EAGVAQSPRYKIIEKRQSVAFWCNPISGHATLYWYQQILGQGPKLLIQFQNNGVVDDSQLPKDRFSAERLKGVDSTLKIQPAKLEDSAVYLCASSLGRVRNQPQHFGDGTRLSIL.

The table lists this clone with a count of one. CDR3 amino acids: CASSLVLAGGQTQYF. CDR3 coding DNA: TGCGCCAGCAGCTTGGTACTAGCGGGGGGCCAGACCCAGTACTTC. V gene TRBV5-1 combines with J gene TRBJ2-5; TRBD2 aligns across 12 bases. The germline CDR1 and CDR2 sequences are SGHRS and YFSETQ. There are 15 residues in the CDR3. The J segment lost 6 bases and the V segment lost 0 bases, leaving 3 bases of the junction unmatched.

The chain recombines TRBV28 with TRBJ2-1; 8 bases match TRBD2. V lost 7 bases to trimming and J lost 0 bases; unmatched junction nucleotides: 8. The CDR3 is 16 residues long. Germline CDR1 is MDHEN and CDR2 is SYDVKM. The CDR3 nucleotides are TGTGCCAGCACCATCACTAGCGGAGGCTCCTACAATGAGCAGTTCTTC. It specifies CASTITSGGSYNEQFF.

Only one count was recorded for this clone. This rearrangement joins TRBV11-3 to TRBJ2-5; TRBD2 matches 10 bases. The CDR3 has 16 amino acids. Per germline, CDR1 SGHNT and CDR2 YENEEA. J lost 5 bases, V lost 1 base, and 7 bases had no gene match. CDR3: CASSLAGTSVSETQYF. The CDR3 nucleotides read TGTGCCAGCAGCTTAGCCGGGACTAGCGTCAGCGAGACCCAGTACTTC. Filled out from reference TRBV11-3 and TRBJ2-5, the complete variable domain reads EAGVVQSPRYKIIEKKQPVAFWCNPISGHNTLYWYLQNLGQGPELLIRYENEEAVDDSQLPKDRFSAERLKGVDSTLKIQPAELGDSAVYLCASSLAGTSVSETQYFGPGTRLLVL.

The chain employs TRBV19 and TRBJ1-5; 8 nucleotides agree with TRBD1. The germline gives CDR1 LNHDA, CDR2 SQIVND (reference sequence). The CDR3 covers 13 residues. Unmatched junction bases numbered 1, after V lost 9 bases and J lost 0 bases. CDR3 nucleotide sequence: TGTGCCAGCAGGGGGCCTAGCAATCAGCCCCAGCATTTT. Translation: CASRGPSNQPQHF.

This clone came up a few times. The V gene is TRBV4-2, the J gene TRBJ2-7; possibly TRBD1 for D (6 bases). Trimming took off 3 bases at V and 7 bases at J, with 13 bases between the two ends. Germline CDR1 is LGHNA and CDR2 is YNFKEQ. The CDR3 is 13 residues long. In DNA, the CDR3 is TGTGCCAGCAGCCATGACAGGACGGGGGAGCAGTACTTC. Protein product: CASSHDRTGEQYF.

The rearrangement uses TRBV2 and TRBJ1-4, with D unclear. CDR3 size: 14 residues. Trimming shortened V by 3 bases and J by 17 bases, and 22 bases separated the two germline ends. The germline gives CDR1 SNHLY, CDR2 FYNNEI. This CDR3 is CASSDVASYSFPFF. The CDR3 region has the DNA TGTGCCAGCAGTGACGTCGCTTCCTACTCGTTTCCTTTTTTT.

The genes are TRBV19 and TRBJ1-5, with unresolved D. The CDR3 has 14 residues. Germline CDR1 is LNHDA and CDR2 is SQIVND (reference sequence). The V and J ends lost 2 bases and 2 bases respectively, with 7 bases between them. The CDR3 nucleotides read TGTGCCAGTAGTATAACATCTGGCAATCAGCCCCAGCATTTT. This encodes CASSITSGNQPQHF.

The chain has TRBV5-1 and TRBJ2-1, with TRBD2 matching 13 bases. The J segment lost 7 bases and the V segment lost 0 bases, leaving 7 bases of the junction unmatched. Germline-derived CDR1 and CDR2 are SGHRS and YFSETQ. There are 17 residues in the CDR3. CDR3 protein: CASSLAATSGGLNEQFF. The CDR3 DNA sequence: TGCGCCAGCAGCTTGGCCGCGACTAGCGGGGGGTTGAATGAGCAGTTCTTC.

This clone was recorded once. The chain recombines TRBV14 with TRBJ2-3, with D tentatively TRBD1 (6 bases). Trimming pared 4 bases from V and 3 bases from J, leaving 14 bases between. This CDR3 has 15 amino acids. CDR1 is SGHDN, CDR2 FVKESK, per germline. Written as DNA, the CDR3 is TGTGCCAGCAGCCGAACCCCGGGACATACAGATACGCAGTATTTT. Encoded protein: CASSRTPGHTDTQYF.

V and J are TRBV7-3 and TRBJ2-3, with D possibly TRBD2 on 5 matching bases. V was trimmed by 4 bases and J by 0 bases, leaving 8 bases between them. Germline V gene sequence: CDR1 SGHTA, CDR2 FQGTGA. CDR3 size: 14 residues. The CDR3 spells CASSSRTSTDTQYF. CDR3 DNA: TGTGCCAGCAGCTCCCGGACTAGCACAGATACGCAGTATTTT.

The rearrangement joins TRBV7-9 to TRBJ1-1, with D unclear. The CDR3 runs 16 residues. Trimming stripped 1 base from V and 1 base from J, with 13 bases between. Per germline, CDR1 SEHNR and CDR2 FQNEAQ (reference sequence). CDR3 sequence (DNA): TGTGCCAGCAGCTTAGGTTCGCGGGTGGGGAACACTGAAGCTTTCTTT. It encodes CASSLGSRVGNTEAFF.